The 3 T cell receptor beta chains below were found in one sample sequenced in a study of T cell responses to AZD1222 COVID-19 vaccine. The table came from immunoSEQ multiplex PCR; TCRdb's copy has only in-frame clones and leaves some out. The table includes 95,000 or so clones, roughly 90% detected once. The source was peripheral blood, collected on day 0 of MenACWY control vaccination. The source is an adult in good health.

The gene calls are TRBV3-1 (or the pseudogene TRBV3-2) and TRBJ2-1; 9 bases match TRBD2. The trim removed 2 bases at V and 7 bases at J, leaving 6 bases unmatched. Germline CDR1 reads LGHDT; CDR2 reads YNNKEL (reference sequence). The CDR3 totals 15 residues. CDR3 sequence: CASSQIAGGNNEQFF. The CDR3 bases are TGTGCCAGCAGCCAAATTGCGGGGGGGAATAATGAGCAGTTCTTC.

This chain links TRBV2 with TRBJ2-5; unclear D gene. Trimming shortened V by 7 bases and J by 4 bases, and 10 bases separated the two germline ends. The CDR3 spans 12 residues. Per germline, CDR1 SNHLY and CDR2 FYNNEI. CDR3 sequence (DNA): TGTGCCAGCAAAATTATTGGAGAGACCCAGTACTTC. Translated, it gives CASKIIGETQYF.

J is TRBJ2-1 and V is TRBV5-1; D is ambiguous. This CDR3 region has 13 residues. The germline CDR1 and CDR2 sequences are SGHRS and YFSETQ. V dropped 0 bases and J dropped 4 bases, with 5 bases sitting between them. In DNA form, the CDR3 reads TGCGCCAGCAGCTTGGACAGTTACAATGAGCAGTTCTTC. Translation: CASSLDSYNEQFF.